These 16 T cell receptor beta chains came from one sample sequenced in a study of T-cell reconstitution after alpha-beta-depleted transplantation in children. Unique molecular identifiers were built into the TCRbeta library. TCRdb re-analysed the PCR reads in MiXCR, keeping a single row per CDR3 protein. Of about 600,000 distinct CDR3 sequences in the sample, about 21% were seen once. Specimen: PBMCs, mostly from graft donor cells, collected 360 days after TCRalphabeta/CD19-depleted stem cell transplant. The receptors derive from a boy in the first two years of life who had a stem cell transplant for acute myeloid leukemia, so the T cells may come from the graft donor.

The sample holds many counts of this clonotype. The chain is built from TRBV15 and TRBJ2-5; D might be TRBD1 (6 bases). The CDR3 has 16 residues. V was pared by 0 bases and J by 0 bases, with 11 bases between. CDR1 and CDR2 (germline): LNHNV, YYDKDF (reference sequence). DNA for the CDR3: TGTGCCACCAGCAGAGAGGTCGACAGGTACCAAGAGACCCAGTACTTC. Translating it yields CATSREVDRYQETQYF.

This clonotype was observed many times. The CDR3 DNA reads TGCAGTGCTCAGAGGGATACGCAGTATTTT. Its translation: CSAQRDTQYF. This chain joins TRBV20-1 and TRBJ2-3; no firm D call. CDR1 is DFQATT and CDR2 is SNEGSKA in the germline V gene (reference sequence). The CDR3 covers 10 residues. V was cut by 5 bases and J by 6 bases, with 6 bases left in between.

A remark on this clonotype: A much more abundant neighbour one base away suggests this may be a read error. A read error is likely, as this CDR3 ends without the conserved phenylalanine or tryptophan. This chain uses TRBV7-9 with TRBJ2-3; TRBD2 aligns across 7 bases. This CDR3 is built from 14 residues. From germline, CDR1 is SEHNR and CDR2 FQNEAQ (reference sequence). Trimming cost V 3 bases and J 3 bases; bases outside gene matches: 3. The DNA of the CDR3 is TGTGCCAGCAGCTTGAGCGGGGCGACAGATACGCAGTATTGT. Protein product: CASSLSGATDTQYC.

This clonotype was found a few times. The rearrangement links TRBV10-1 to TRBJ1-1, with TRBD1 as a possible D gene (5 bases). V shed 10 bases and J shed 3 bases, with 18 bases lying between them. CDR1 is WNHNN and CDR2 is SYGVQD in the germline V gene (reference sequence). The CDR3 spans 14 residues. The chain's CDR3 is CATPAGRGDTEAFF. In nucleotides, the CDR3 is TGCGCCACCCCGGCCGGCCGAGGGGACACTGAAGCTTTCTTT.

The chain links TRBV11-2 to TRBJ2-1; the match to TRBD1 covers 7 bases. CDR3 size: 17 residues. The trim removed 5 bases at V and 8 bases at J, leaving 18 bases unmatched. Per germline, CDR1 SGHAT and CDR2 FQNNGV. CDR3 loop: CASSLGATGTHSDEQFF. The CDR3 nucleotides read TGTGCCAGCAGCCTAGGGGCGACAGGGACCCATTCCGATGAGCAGTTCTTC. The complete variable domain, with remaining parts taken from reference TRBV11-2 and TRBJ2-1, reads EAGVAQSPRYKIIEKRQSVAFWCNPISGHATLYWYQQILGQGPKLLIQFQNNGVVDDSQLPKDRFSAERLKGVDSTLKIQPAKLEDSAVYLCASSLGATGTHSDEQFFGPGTRLTVL.

Ten or more counts support this clonotype. The chain links TRBV4-2 to TRBJ2-2; D is uncertain. Germline V gives CDR1 LGHNA, CDR2 YNFKEQ. Trimming cost V 7 bases and J 9 bases, with 18 bases left between them. This CDR3 contains 14 residues. CDR3 bases: TGTGCCAGCACCCCCCGGGTACCCTCTCGGGAGCTGTTTTTT. Protein product: CASTPRVPSRELFF.

The rearrangement uses TRBV28 and TRBJ2-4; no firm D call. The CDR3 consists of 14 residues. Germline CDR1 MDHEN, CDR2 SYDVKM. Trimming cost V 1 base and J 5 bases, with 9 bases left between them. The CDR3 nucleotides are TGTGCCAGCAGTTTATCCCGAACCCAAAACATTCAGTACTTC. It yields the protein CASSLSRTQNIQYF.

This clonotype has a handful of counts. The chain recombines TRBV12-5 with TRBJ2-1, with D unclear. Germline loops: CDR1 LGHNT, CDR2 FRNRAP. The length of the CDR3 is 14 residues. Trimming took 5 bases from V and 0 from J, leaving 8 bases between them. The DNA for the CDR3 is TGTGCTAGTGGTCACAGTAACTCCTACAATGAGCAGTTCTTC. Amino acids: CASGHSNSYNEQFF.

The V gene is TRBV18, the J gene TRBJ1-1, with TRBD1 as a possible D gene (5 bases). Germline-derived CDR1 and CDR2 are KGHSH and LQKENI. Between the trimmed V and J ends, which lost 6 bases and 10 bases, there was a span of 24 bases. This CDR3 comprises 15 residues. CDR3 nucleotide sequence: TGTGCCAGCTCCCCAACGGGGGATCCAACCCGATTAGCTTTCTTT. Its protein is CASSPTGDPTRLAFF.

This clonotype appeared many times. The chain combines TRBV20-1 with TRBJ2-5, with 7 nucleotides matching TRBD2. The length of the CDR3 is 13 residues. Trimming cost V 3 bases and J 0 bases; bases outside gene matches: 1. Per germline, CDR1 DFQATT and CDR2 SNEGSKA (reference sequence). This CDR3 reads CSARGGNQETQYF. The DNA for the CDR3 is TGCAGTGCTAGGGGGGGGAACCAAGAGACCCAGTACTTC.

The chain couples TRBV27 to TRBJ2-2; D is uncertain. The CDR3 loop spans 13 amino acids. The V gene lost 3 bases and the J gene lost 13 bases, with 15 bases spanning the gap. Germline V CDR1 and CDR2: MNHEY, SMNVEV (reference sequence). CDR3 residues: CASSFERTTLLFF. The DNA of the CDR3 is TGTGCCAGCAGTTTCGAGAGGACGACATTGCTGTTTTTT.

This clonotype was seen more than once but under ten times. One base away lies a much larger clone, so this may be a sequencing read error. The chain couples TRBV7-9 to TRBJ1-3; D gene ambiguous. The germline V gene has CDR1 SEHNR and CDR2 FQNEAQ (reference sequence). This CDR3 spans 14 amino acids. V lost 5 bases and J 0 bases, leaving 8 bases between the germline ends. CDR3 sequence: CASSQASSGNTIYF. The CDR3 region has the DNA TGTGCCAGCAGCCAGGCCAGCTCTGGAAACACCATATATTTT. The complete variable domain, with remaining parts taken from reference TRBV7-9 and TRBJ1-3, reads DTGVSQNPRHKITKRGQNVTFRCDPISEHNRLYWYRQTLGQGPEFLTYFQNEAQLEKSRLLSDRFSAERPKGSFSTLEIQRTEQGDSAMYLCASSQASSGNTIYFGEGSWLTVV.

This clonotype appeared a few times. V usage is TRBV7-2 and J usage is TRBJ1-2; 8 bases align to TRBD1. The trim removed 4 bases at V and 4 bases at J, leaving 5 bases unmatched. From germline, CDR1 is SGHTA and CDR2 FQGNSA. The CDR3 loop spans 14 amino acids. DNA for the CDR3: TGTGCCAGCAGCTCCTACAGGGGGGCCTATGGCTACACCTTC. As protein: CASSSYRGAYGYTF.

This chain joins TRBV20-1 and TRBJ2-3; D could derive from TRBD1 or TRBD2 (6 bases each). Germline assignment: CDR1 DFQATT and CDR2 SNEGSKA (reference sequence). V was cut by 0 bases and J by 4 bases, with 14 bases left in between. This CDR3 region has 15 residues. DNA for the CDR3: TGCAGTGCTAGAGATCTAGGGGGGCCACCAGATACGCAGTATTTT. As protein: CSARDLGGPPDTQYF.

This clonotype was recorded at least ten times. The chain recombines TRBV20-1 with TRBJ2-5; weak D call: TRBD2 (6 bases). Trimming cost V 7 bases and J 5 bases, with 17 bases left between them. CDR3 length: 13 amino acids. Germline V lookup: CDR1 DFQATT, CDR2 SNEGSKA (reference sequence). The CDR3 DNA is TGCAGTGTCGAGGAGGGCCGGGAGGAGACCCAGTACTTC. The encoded protein is CSVEEGREETQYF.

The CDR3 DNA is TGTGCCAGCAGCTCGTTTTGGGCAGGGGGGAATCAGCCCCAGCATTTT. It encodes CASSSFWAGGNQPQHF. This chain connects TRBV27 to TRBJ1-5, with TRBD1 identical over 7 bases. Germline assignment: CDR1 MNHEY and CDR2 SMNVEV (reference sequence). Trimming took 6 bases from V and 4 from J; bases not matched to a gene: 12. The CDR3 is made up of 16 amino acids.